The rows below give T cell receptor beta chains drawn from one sample of a study of human T cells and chemical hapten exposure. One entry per CDR3 protein, called by TCRdb with MiXCR from the 5' RACE reads. The sample includes 150,000 or so distinct CDR3 sequences, 3.5% to 5% seen only once; the top ten take roughly 1.4%. All receptors derive from a female donor in good health. Both conserved end residues are part of each CDR3. A D gene is named only where the DNA matches it firmly. Size tells how often a clone was seen (once, few, many) or the class of an expanded clone, and some rows leave it out.

abundance: many; d_gene: .; j_gene: TRBJ2-3; v_gene: TRBV2; CDR3nt: TGTGCCAGCACCAGGGTCGGACAGAACACAGATACGCAGTATTTT; CDR3aa: CASTRVGQNTDTQYF
abundance: many; d_gene: .; j_gene: TRBJ1-4; v_gene: TRBV6-6; CDR3nt: TGTGCCAGCAGCTTACAGAGCGGCAGGGGCGTGTTTTTT; CDR3aa: CASSLQSGRGVFF
abundance: many; d_gene: .; j_gene: TRBJ2-5; v_gene: TRBV29-1; CDR3nt: TGCAGCGTTGAAGGAGGGGAGACCCAGTACTTC; CDR3aa: CSVEGGETQYF
abundance: .; d_gene: .; j_gene: TRBJ2-6; v_gene: TRBV13; CDR3nt: TGTGCCAGCAGCTTAGGCCTCGGGGGCGGGGCCAACGTCCTGACTTTC; CDR3aa: CASSLGLGGGANVLTF
abundance: many; d_gene: .; j_gene: TRBJ2-5; v_gene: TRBV9; CDR3nt: TGTGCCAGCAGCGTAGTTGCGGGGGCAGGGGGAGAGACCCAGTACTTC; CDR3aa: CASSVVAGAGGETQYF
abundance: few; d_gene: .; j_gene: TRBJ1-5; v_gene: TRBV28; CDR3nt: TGTGCCAGCAGTTTAGGTAGTCTTATAGATCAGCCCCAGCATTTT; CDR3aa: CASSLGSLIDQPQHF
abundance: many; d_gene: TRBD2; j_gene: TRBJ2-2; v_gene: TRBV6-6; CDR3nt: TGTGCCAGCAGTTCTAAACTAGCGACGAACACCGGGGAGCTGTTTTTT; CDR3aa: CASSSKLATNTGELFF
abundance: many; d_gene: TRBD2; j_gene: TRBJ2-1; v_gene: TRBV6-5; CDR3nt: TGTGCCAGCAGTTACGAGCGGGGGGGCCCCAATGAGCAGTTCTTC; CDR3aa: CASSYERGGPNEQFF
abundance: many; d_gene: .; j_gene: TRBJ2-7; v_gene: TRBV18; CDR3nt: TGTGCCAGCTCACCAGGGACTGACTCCTACGAGCAGTACTTC; CDR3aa: CASSPGTDSYEQYF
abundance: many; d_gene: .; j_gene: TRBJ2-5; v_gene: TRBV4-3; CDR3nt: TGCGCCAGCAGCAAATCAAGACTGGCGCAAGAGACCCAGTACTTC; CDR3aa: CASSKSRLAQETQYF